This T cell receptor (beta chain) was sequenced during a study of T cells in Graves' hyperthyroidism and ophthalmopathy. As for the study in general: At initial diagnosis, before any treatment had begun, peripheral blood was obtained. Study-wide findings and caveats: The majority of expanded thyroid clonotypes above 0.001 also appeared in blood. A model built on 13 V-J features separated ophthalmopathy from stable hyperthyroidism. With a median lead of roughly 6.2 months before onset, the model predicted ophthalmopathy.

This clonotype came up many times. Its target is not known. The TCR beta CDR3 regions underwent amplification using RNA transcripts as the source. The HTBI primer set drove a first-round RT-PCR of the TCR CDR3. TCRdb independently ran MiXCR on the multiplex PCR reads; one entry per CDR3 protein. Of a few hundred thousand distinct CDR3 sequences in the sample, 13% to 15% were seen once. V lost 7 bases, J lost 3 bases, and 8 bases stayed unmatched. In germline, CDR1 is SNHLY, CDR2 FYNNEI. This CDR3 has 14 amino acids. The sequenced sample consisted of blood. This rearrangement joins TRBV2 to TRBJ2-7; 8 positions agree with TRBD1. The TCR sequence derives from a young woman with Graves' ophthalmopathy. CDR3 amino acids: CASNLDRASYEQYF. CDR3 DNA sequence: TGTGCCAGCAACTTGGACAGGGCGAGCTACGAGCAGTACTTC.